Sequencing of this TCR delta chain was carried out in a study of γδ T cells in repeated Plasmodium falciparum infection. CDR3 length equals 14 residues. CDR1 GEAIGNYY and CDR2 EKD come from the germline V gene. TCRdb made new clone calls on the multiplex PCR reads using CATT. In the table there are 70,000 to 95,000 delta-chain clones, 1.4% of which are singletons. Overall study findings and caveats: Vdelta2-negative gammadelta repertoires, largely Vdelta1+, seemingly showed infection-driven waves of new clonal selection.

On this clone itself: As yet, its antigen is unknown. The protein in TCRdb stems from a much larger clone and differs at residue 11 from this DNA's translation, likely a read error; here the protein is translated from the DNA.

Bulk repertoires came from Vgamma9/Vdelta2+ or Vdelta2-negative gammadelta T cells flow-sorted from PBMC. The TCR was taken from a pool of human donors (malaria-infected and uninfected, not separated). The specimen sequenced was gamma-delta T cells from blood. The rearrangement uses TRDV2 and TRDJ1, with 10 positions matching TRDD3. Matching the DNA to germline supplied the J gene, which TCRdb does not give. The CDR3 DNA reads as TGTGCCTGTGACGGGGGATACGGGTCCGATGAACTCATCTTT. This codes for CACDGGYGSDELIF.